Shown below are 13 T cell receptor beta chains from a single sample sequenced in a study of blood T cell repertoires in COVID-19. Measured with immunoSEQ multiplex PCR; TCRdb has only the in-frame clones, and not every one. The sample carries about 270,000 clones, roughly 90% recorded once. Source material: peripheral blood. The receptors derive from a man between 60 and 75 years old who had recovered from COVID-19.

This rearrangement joins TRBV29-1 to TRBJ1-1; 7 nucleotides match TRBD1. Losses at the gene ends were 3 bases for V and 6 bases for J; bases not matched to a gene: 7. The CDR3 is made up of 13 amino acids. Germline loops: CDR1 SQVTM, CDR2 ANQGSEA. The CDR3 is CSVDPNRGPEAFF. In DNA, the CDR3 is TGCAGCGTTGACCCCAACAGGGGTCCTGAAGCTTTCTTT. Variable domain in full (rest from reference TRBV29-1 and TRBJ1-1): SAVISQKPSRDICQRGTSLTIQCQVDSQVTMMFWYRQQPGQSLTLIATANQGSEATYESGFVIDKFPISRPNLTFSTLTVSNMSPEDSSIYLCSVDPNRGPEAFFGQGTRLTVV.

The sample holds one count of this clone. This sequence joins TRBV9 and TRBJ1-2; 8 nucleotides align to TRBD1. J gave up 4 bases and V 4 bases, and 15 bases lay outside the gene matches. This CDR3 contains 17 residues. Germline CDR1 and CDR2: SGDLS and YYNGEE. The CDR3 DNA sequence: TGTGCCAGCAGCTCCTCAGGACAGGGTACTCTCCTCTATGGCTACACCTTC. This codes for CASSSSGQGTLLYGYTF.

CDR3 coding DNA: TGTGCCAGCAGCTTTACAGGGGTCAACAATTCACCCCTCCACTTT. It specifies CASSFTGVNNSPLHF. The chain is built from TRBV5-6 and TRBJ1-6; 7 bases agree with TRBD1. CDR3 length: 15 amino acids. J lost 7 bases, V lost 2 bases, and 6 bases had no gene match. Germline assignment: CDR1 SGHDT and CDR2 YYEEEE.

V is TRBV7-2 and J is TRBJ2-5, with a possible D match to TRBD2 (5 bases). CDR3 length: 14 amino acids. The germline gives CDR1 SGHTA, CDR2 FQGNSA. V was clipped by 1 base and J by 7 bases, with 13 bases between them. The CDR3 loop is CASSLDVTRRTQYF. The CDR3 DNA reads TGTGCCAGCAGCTTAGATGTCACTAGACGGACCCAGTACTTC.

This sequence joins TRBV2 and TRBJ2-5; 7 positions agree with TRBD2. This CDR3 comprises 17 residues. Germline assignment: CDR1 SNHLY and CDR2 FYNNEI. Trimming took 0 bases from V and 3 from J; bases not matched to a gene: 10. The DNA for the CDR3 is TGTGCCAGCAGTGAAGCGGGGGGGAGCGGGCCCAAAGAGACCCAGTACTTC. Translated, it gives CASSEAGGSGPKETQYF.

The genes are TRBV5-4 and TRBJ1-6; 9 positions agree with TRBD1. This CDR3 has 16 amino acids. Trimming removed 5 bases from V and 5 bases from J; junction bases left unmatched: 8. Germline CDR1 and CDR2: SGHNT and YYREEE (reference sequence). CDR3 in DNA: TGTGCCAGCAGACCGCCGGGACAGGGAGATAATTCACCCCTCCACTTT. It translates to CASRPPGQGDNSPLHF.

The chain couples TRBV18 to TRBJ1-5, with 8 bases matching TRBD1. The germline CDR1 and CDR2 sequences are KGHSH and LQKENI. This CDR3 contains 15 residues. The V segment lost 0 bases and the J segment 5 bases; nucleotides outside the gene matches: 3. The CDR3 sequence: CASSPPGTGHQPQHF. The CDR3 bases are TGTGCCAGCTCACCACCCGGGACAGGCCATCAGCCCCAGCATTTT.

This clone was counted only a few times. V is TRBV19 and J is TRBJ1-6; no clear D. Looked up from germline, CDR1 is LNHDA and CDR2 is SQIVND (reference sequence). Trimming took 9 bases from V and 0 from J, leaving 6 bases between them. This CDR3 has 13 residues. CDR3 sequence reads: CASRNSYNSPLHF. The CDR3, as DNA: TGTGCCAGCAGGAACTCCTATAATTCACCCCTCCACTTT.

The chain employs TRBV9 and TRBJ2-1; 10 positions match TRBD2. Germline CDR1 and CDR2: SGDLS and YYNGEE. The CDR3 totals 15 residues. The V gene end was trimmed by 1 base and the J gene end by 10 bases; junction bases not matched to a gene: 8. The CDR3 DNA sequence: TGTGCCAGCAGCGTACTGGCTAGCGGGGGTAAGGAGCAGTTCTTC. Translating it yields CASSVLASGGKEQFF.

The V call is TRBV6-5, the J call TRBJ1-2; D is perhaps TRBD1 (6 bases). From germline, CDR1 is MNHEY and CDR2 SVGAGI. The CDR3 totals 13 residues. The V end lost 6 bases, the J end lost 6 bases, and 14 bases lay between the germline ends. The CDR3 is CASRVQGPNGYTF. In DNA form, the CDR3 reads TGTGCCAGCAGAGTACAGGGACCTAATGGCTACACCTTC.

The genes are TRBV5-6 and TRBJ1-5; D remains ambiguous. CDR3 length: 12 residues. Trimming stripped 4 bases from V and 7 bases from J, with 9 bases between. Germline V lookup: CDR1 SGHDT, CDR2 YYEEEE. CDR3 loop: CASSAGFQPQHF. The CDR3 DNA reads as TGTGCCAGCAGCGCCGGGTTCCAGCCCCAGCATTTT.

The rearrangement uses TRBV6-5 and TRBJ2-7, with 7 bases identical to TRBD2. Germline-derived CDR1 and CDR2 are MNHEY and SVGAGI. V lost 2 bases to trimming and J lost 5 bases; unmatched junction nucleotides: 3. The CDR3 is 13 amino acids. The CDR3 DNA sequence: TGTGCCAGCAGTTACGGGGGAGGGAACGAGCAGTACTTC. Translated, it gives CASSYGGGNEQYF.

This chain links TRBV27 with TRBJ2-1, with 7 bases identical to TRBD1. With V trimmed by 0 bases and J by 6 bases, 5 bases remained unmatched. The length of the CDR3 is 15 residues. Germline CDR1 is MNHEY and CDR2 is SMNVEV (reference sequence). DNA for the CDR3: TGTGCCAGCAGTTTATCGCAAAGACAGGGCAATGAGCAGTTCTTC. Translated, it gives CASSLSQRQGNEQFF.